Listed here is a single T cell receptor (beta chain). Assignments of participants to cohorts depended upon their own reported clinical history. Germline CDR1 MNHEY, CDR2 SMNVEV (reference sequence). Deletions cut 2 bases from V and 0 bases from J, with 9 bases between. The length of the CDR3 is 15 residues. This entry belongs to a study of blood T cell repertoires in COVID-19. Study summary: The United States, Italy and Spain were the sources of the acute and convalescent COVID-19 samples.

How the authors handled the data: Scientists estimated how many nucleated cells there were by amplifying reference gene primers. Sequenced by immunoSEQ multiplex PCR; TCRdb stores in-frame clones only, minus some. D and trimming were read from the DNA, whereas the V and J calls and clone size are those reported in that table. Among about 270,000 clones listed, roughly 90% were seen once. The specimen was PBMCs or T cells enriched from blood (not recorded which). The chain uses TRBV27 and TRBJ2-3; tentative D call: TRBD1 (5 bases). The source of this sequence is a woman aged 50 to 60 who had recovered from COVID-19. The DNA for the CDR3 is TGTGCCAGCAGTTTAGAAGGGGCTAGCACAGATACGCAGTATTTT. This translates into CASSLEGASTDTQYF.